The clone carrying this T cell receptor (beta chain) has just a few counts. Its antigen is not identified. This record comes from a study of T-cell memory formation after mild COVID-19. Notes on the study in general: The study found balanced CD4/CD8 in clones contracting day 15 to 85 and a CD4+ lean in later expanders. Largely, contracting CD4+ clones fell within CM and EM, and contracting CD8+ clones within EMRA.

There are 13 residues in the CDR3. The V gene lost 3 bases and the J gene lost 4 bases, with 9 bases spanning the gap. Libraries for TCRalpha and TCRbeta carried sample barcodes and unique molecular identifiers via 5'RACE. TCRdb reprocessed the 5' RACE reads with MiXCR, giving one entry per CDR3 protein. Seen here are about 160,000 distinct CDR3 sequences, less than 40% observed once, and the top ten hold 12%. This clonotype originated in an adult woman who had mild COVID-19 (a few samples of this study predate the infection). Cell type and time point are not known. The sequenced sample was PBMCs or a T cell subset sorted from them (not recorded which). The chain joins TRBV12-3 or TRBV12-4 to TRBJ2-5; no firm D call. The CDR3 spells CASSFPPGETQYF. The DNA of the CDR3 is TGTGCCAGCAGTTTCCCCCCGGGAGAGACCCAGTACTTC.